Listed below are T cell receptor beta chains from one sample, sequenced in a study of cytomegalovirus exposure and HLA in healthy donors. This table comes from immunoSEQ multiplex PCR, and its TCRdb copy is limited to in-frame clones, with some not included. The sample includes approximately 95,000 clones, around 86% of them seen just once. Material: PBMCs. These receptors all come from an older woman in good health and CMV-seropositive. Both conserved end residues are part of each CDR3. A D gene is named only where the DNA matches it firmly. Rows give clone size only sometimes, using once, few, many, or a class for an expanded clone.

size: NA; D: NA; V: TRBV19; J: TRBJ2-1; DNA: TGTGCCAGTAGTAGGACTTACAATGAGCAGTTCTTC; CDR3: CASSRTYNEQFF
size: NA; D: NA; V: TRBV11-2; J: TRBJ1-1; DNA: TGTGCCAGCAGCTTTTGGGGGGGGGAGAGGAACACTGAAGCTTTCTTT; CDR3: CASSFWGGERNTEAFF
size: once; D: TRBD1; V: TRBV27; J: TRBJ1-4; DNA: TGTGCCAGCCGCCGGGACAGCCGAATTGAAAAACTGTTTTTT; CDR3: CASRRDSRIEKLFF
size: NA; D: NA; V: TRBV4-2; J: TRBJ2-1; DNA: TGTGCCAGCAGCCAAGATACTTGGCGGGAGCAGTTCTTC; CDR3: CASSQDTWREQFF
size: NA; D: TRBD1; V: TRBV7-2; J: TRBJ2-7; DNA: TGTGCCAGCAGCCGGGACAGGGACCGGCAGCAGTACTTC; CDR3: CASSRDRDRQQYF
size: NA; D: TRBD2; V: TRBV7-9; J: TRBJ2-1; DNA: TGTGCCAGCAGCTATCAAGCGGGAAGGGTGCAGTTCTTC; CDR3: CASSYQAGRVQFF
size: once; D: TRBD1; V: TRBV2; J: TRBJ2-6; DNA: TGTGCCAGCAGTGGTCAGGGGGTCTCTGGGGCCAACGTCCTGACTTTC; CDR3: CASSGQGVSGANVLTF
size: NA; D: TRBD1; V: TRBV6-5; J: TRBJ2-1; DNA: TGTGCCAGCAGTGCTGGACAGGGGGCTCGGAATGAGCAGTTCTTC; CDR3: CASSAGQGARNEQFF
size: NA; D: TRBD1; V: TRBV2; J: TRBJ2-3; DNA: TGTGCCAGCACCGGAGACAGGGGGGACACAGATACGCAGTATTTT; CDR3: CASTGDRGDTDTQYF
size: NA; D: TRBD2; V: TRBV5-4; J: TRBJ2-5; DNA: TGTGCCAGCAGCCCTAGTGGGAGGACTAGCGGGATCTCGGAGACCCAGTACTTC; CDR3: CASSPSGRTSGISETQYF
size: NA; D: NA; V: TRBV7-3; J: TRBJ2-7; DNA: TGTGCCAGCAGCTTAACGAGCGGATACGAGCGGTACTTC; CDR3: CASSLTSGYERYF
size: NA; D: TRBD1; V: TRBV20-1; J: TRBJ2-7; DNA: TGCAGTGCCGGACAGGGCTACGAGCAGTACTTC; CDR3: CSAGQGYEQYF
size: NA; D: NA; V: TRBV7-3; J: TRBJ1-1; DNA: TGTGCCAGCAGCTTAAAAGGGGGAACTGAAGCTTTCTTT; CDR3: CASSLKGGTEAFF
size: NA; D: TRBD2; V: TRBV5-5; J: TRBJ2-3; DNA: TGTGCCAGCAGCTTGGAACTAGCGGCTGTAGATACGCAGTATTTT; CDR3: CASSLELAAVDTQYF
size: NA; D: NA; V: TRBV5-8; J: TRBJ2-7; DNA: TGTGCCAGCAGACCGGACAGAACTCTCTCCTACGGGCAGTACTTC; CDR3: CASRPDRTLSYGQYF
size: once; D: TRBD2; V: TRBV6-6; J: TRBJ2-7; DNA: TGTGCCAGCAGTTTCACTGGGGAGGGCCGGGTTTTGTTC; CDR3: CASSFTGEGRVLF
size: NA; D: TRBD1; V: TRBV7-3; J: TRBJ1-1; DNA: TGTGCCAGCAGGCCGACCCGGGACAGCCGGGGAGAAGCTTTCTTT; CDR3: CASRPTRDSRGEAFF
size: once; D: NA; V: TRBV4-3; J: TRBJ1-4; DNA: TGCGCCAGCAGCCTCCGTCCGGGAGATAATGAAAAACTGTTTTTT; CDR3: CASSLRPGDNEKLFF
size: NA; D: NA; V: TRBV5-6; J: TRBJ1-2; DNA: TGTGCCAGCAGCTTACCGAACAGGGACCGTGGCTACACCTTC; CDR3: CASSLPNRDRGYTF
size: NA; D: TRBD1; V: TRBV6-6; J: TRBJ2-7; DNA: TGTGCCAGCAGCACGACAGGGGCCGAGCAGTACTTC; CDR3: CASSTTGAEQYF
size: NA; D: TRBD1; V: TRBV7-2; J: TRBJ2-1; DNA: TGTGCCAGCAGCTTAGCTACAGGGGGCCTAAATGAGCAGTTCTTC; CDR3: CASSLATGGLNEQFF
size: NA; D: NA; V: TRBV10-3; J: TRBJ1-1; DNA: TGTGCCATCTCTTCGGGGGGTCGGGCTTTCTTT; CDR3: CAISSGGRAFF
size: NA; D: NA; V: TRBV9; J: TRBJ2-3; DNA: TGTGCCAGCAGCGTAGTAGGAGAGACAGATACGCAGTATTTT; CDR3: CASSVVGETDTQYF